Listed below are T cell receptor delta chains from one sample, sequenced in a study of gamma-delta chains in newborns, infants, children. TCRdb reran clone calling via CATT on the reads. The data contain some 2,500 delta-chain clones, roughly 50% of them singletons. The specimen was blood, collected at baseline. The receptors were sampled from a child who received the measles vaccine. CDR3s leave out the opening cysteine and the closing phenylalanine or tryptophan.

CDR3 protein: ACDTLIRTGVDKLI
V gene: TRDV2
J gene: TRDJ1

CDR3 protein: ALGELGGDWDTDKLI
V gene: TRDV1
J gene: TRDJ1

CDR3 protein: AFFPSSCVGDKLI
V gene: TRDV3
J gene: TRDJ1

CDR3 protein: AAFLQGILGDMAAQLF
V gene: TRDV3
J gene: TRDJ2

CDR3 protein: ALEGTFLRRLGETYTDKLI
V gene: TRDV1
J gene: TRDJ1

CDR3 protein: AASGIPFPTYTDKLI
V gene: TRAV29/DV5
J gene: TRDJ1

CDR3 protein: ACGKLRGLSSWDTRQMF
V gene: TRDV2
J gene: TRDJ3

CDR3 protein: AHVFLHPYTDKLI
V gene: TRDV1
J gene: TRDJ1

CDR3 protein: AATTHEYWGPPKYTDKLI
V gene: TRAV29/DV5
J gene: TRDJ1

CDR3 protein: AASAPGGYTWPWDTRQMF
V gene: TRAV29/DV5
J gene: TRDJ3

CDR3 protein: ACDPLNGGSSWDTRQMF
V gene: TRDV2
J gene: TRDJ3

CDR3 protein: ALGELHSWNGGLYTDKLI
V gene: TRDV1
J gene: TRDJ1

CDR3 protein: ATSWYTDKLI
V gene: TRDV3
J gene: TRDJ1

CDR3 protein: AATFESGLI
V gene: TRAV29/DV5
J gene: TRDJ1

CDR3 protein: AQLATVLGMEDDKLI
V gene: TRDV3
J gene: TRDJ1

CDR3 protein: AGLGGDTNAYTDKLI
V gene: TRAV29/DV5
J gene: TRDJ1

CDR3 protein: ALGAPFLPGTGGRRPSLTAQLF
V gene: TRDV1
J gene: TRDJ2

CDR3 protein: AASGDSYTGGYPIDKLI
V gene: TRAV29/DV5
J gene: TRDJ1